A single sample gave rise to the 4 T cell receptor beta chains below, sequenced in a study of blood T cell repertoires in COVID-19. Clones were read by immunoSEQ multiplex PCR, and TCRdb kept only the in-frame ones, dropping some. The table includes tens of thousands of clones, 70% to 85% detected once. Sequencing was performed on peripheral blood. The receptors stem from a human donor in a cohort sampled during active COVID-19.

This rearrangement joins TRBV5-1 to TRBJ2-3; tentative D call: TRBD1 (6 bases). Germline CDR1 is SGHRS and CDR2 is YFSETQ. V was pared by 0 bases and J by 1 base, with 6 bases between. The CDR3 covers 14 residues. The CDR3, as DNA: TGCGCCAGCAGCTTGGACAGGGGCACAGATACGCAGTATTTT. It codes for CASSLDRGTDTQYF.

The V gene is TRBV24-1, the J gene TRBJ1-2, with D unclear. Trimming removed 5 bases from V and 1 base from J, with 7 bases in between. From germline, CDR1 is KGHDR and CDR2 SFDVKD. CDR3 length equals 13 residues. CDR3 nucleotides: TGTGCCACCAGTGGGCACAATAACTATGGCTACACCTTC. Translated, it gives CATSGHNNYGYTF.

This clone came up once. This chain uses TRBV25-1 with TRBJ2-7; weak D call: TRBD2 (7 bases). V lost 5 bases and J 4 bases, leaving 12 bases between the germline ends. The CDR3 totals 13 residues. The germline V gene has CDR1 MGHDK and CDR2 SYGVNS. The CDR3 loop reads CASSRGAAYEQYF. The CDR3 DNA is TGTGCCAGCAGTCGGGGGGCGGCGTACGAGCAGTACTTC.

This clone was observed a few times. V gene TRBV13 combines with J gene TRBJ2-7; D remains ambiguous. Germline lookup yields CDR1 PRHDT and CDR2 FYEKMQ (reference sequence). CDR3 length: 14 amino acids. V was cut by 3 bases and J by 1 base, with 10 bases left in between. The CDR3 spells CASSFGRPSYEQYF. Written as DNA, the CDR3 is TGTGCCAGCAGCTTCGGCAGGCCATCCTACGAGCAGTACTTC.